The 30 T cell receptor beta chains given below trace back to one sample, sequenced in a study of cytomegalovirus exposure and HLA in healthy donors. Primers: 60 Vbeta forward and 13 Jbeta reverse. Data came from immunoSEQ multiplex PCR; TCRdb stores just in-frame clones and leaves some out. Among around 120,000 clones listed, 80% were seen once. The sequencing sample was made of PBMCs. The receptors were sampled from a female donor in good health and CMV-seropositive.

The CDR3 spells CASSPDRVSYTF. The CDR3 nucleotides are TGTGCCAGCTCACCTGACAGGGTGAGCTACACCTTC. This chain joins TRBV18 and TRBJ1-2, with 7 bases fitting TRBD1. Trimming took 3 bases from V and 9 from J; bases not matched to a gene: 4. Germline V gene data show CDR1 as KGHSH and CDR2 as LQKENI. This CDR3 has 12 residues.

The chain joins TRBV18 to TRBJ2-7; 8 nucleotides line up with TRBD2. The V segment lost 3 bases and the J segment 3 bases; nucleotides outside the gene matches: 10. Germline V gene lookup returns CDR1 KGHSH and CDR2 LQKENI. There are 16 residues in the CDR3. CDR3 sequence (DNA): TGTGCCAGCTCACCGTTCGGGGGGGCAGCAGACTACGAGCAGTACTTC. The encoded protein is CASSPFGGAADYEQYF.

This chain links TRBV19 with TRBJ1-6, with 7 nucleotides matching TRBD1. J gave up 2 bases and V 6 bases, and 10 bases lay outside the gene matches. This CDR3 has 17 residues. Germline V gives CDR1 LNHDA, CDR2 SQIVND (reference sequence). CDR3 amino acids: CASSKTGSRPYNSPLHF. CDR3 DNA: TGTGCCAGTAGCAAGACAGGGTCCAGGCCCTATAATTCACCCCTCCACTTT.

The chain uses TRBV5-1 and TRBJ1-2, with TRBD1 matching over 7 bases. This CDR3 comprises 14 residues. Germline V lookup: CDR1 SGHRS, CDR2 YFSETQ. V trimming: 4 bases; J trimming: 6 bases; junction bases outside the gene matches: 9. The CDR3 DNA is TGCGCCAGCAGCGCCGACAGGGTACTAGATGGCTACACCTTC. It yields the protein CASSADRVLDGYTF.

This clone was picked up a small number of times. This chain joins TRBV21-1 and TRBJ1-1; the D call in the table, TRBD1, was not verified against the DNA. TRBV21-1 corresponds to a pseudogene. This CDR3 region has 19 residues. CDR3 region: CASTPCRGQVVPRNTEAFF. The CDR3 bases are TGTGCCAGCACCCCATGCCGGGGACAGGTTGTCCCAAGAAACACTGAAGCTTTCTTT.

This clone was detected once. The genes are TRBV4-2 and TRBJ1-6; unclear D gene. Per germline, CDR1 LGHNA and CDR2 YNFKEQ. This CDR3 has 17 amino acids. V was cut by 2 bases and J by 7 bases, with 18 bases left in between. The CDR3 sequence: CASSQLGRERINSPLHF. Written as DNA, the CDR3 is TGTGCCAGCAGCCAATTGGGTCGGGAACGGATAAATTCACCCCTCCACTTT.

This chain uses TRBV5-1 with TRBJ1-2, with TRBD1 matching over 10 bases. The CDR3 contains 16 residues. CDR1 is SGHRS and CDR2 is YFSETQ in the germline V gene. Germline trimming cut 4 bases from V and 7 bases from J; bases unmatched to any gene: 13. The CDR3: CASSTYSGTGVVGYTF. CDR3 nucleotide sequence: TGCGCCAGCAGCACTTACTCCGGGACAGGGGTGGTTGGCTACACCTTC.

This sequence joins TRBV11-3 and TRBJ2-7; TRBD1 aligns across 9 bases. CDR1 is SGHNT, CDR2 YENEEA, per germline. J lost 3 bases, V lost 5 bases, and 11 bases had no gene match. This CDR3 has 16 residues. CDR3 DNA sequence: TGTGCCAGCAGCCGCCCGGGGACAGGGTTGTTCTACGAGCAGTACTTC. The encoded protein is CASSRPGTGLFYEQYF.

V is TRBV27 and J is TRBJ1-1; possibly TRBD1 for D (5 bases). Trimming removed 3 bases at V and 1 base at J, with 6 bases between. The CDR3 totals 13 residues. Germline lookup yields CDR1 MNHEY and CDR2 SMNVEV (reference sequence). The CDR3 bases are TGTGCCAGCAGTTTCGACAGGAACACTGAAGCTTTCTTT. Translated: CASSFDRNTEAFF.

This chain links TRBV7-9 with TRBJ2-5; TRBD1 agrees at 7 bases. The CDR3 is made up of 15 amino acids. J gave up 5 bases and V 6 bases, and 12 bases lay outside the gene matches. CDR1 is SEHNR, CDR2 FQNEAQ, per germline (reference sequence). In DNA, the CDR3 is TGTGCCAGCAGACCAAGACAGGGTTTGGCGGAGACCCAGTACTTC. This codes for CASRPRQGLAETQYF.

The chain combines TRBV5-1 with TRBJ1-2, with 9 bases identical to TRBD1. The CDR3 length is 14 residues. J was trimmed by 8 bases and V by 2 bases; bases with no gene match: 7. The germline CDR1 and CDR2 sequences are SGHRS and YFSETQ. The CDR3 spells CASSFSDRGRGYTF. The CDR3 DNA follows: TGCGCCAGCAGCTTTTCGGACAGGGGACGAGGCTACACCTTC. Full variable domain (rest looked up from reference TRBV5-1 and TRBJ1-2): KAGVTQTPRYLIKTRGQQVTLSCSPISGHRSVSWYQQTPGQGLQFLFEYFSETQRNKGNFPGRFSGRQFSNSRSEMNVSTLELGDSALYLCASSFSDRGRGYTFGSGTRLTVV.

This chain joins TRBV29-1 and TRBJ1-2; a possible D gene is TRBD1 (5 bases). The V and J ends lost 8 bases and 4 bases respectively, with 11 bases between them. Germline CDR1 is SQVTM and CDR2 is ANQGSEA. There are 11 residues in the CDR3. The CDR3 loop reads CSSGGGYGYTF. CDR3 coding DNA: TGCAGCTCCGGGGGGGGCTATGGCTACACCTTC.

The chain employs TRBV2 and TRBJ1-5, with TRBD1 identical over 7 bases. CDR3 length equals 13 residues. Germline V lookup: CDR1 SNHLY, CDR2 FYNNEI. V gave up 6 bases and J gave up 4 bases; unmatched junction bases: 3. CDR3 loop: CASSDRANQPQHF. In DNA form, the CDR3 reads TGTGCCAGCAGCGACAGGGCTAATCAGCCCCAGCATTTT.

The CDR3 DNA sequence: TGTGCCAGTTTAAGGGGAGCGGGAGAGACCCAGTACTTC. Protein: CASLRGAGETQYF. The chain joins TRBV6-1 to TRBJ2-5; the D gene is possibly TRBD2 (6 bases). Germline V lookup: CDR1 MNHNS, CDR2 SASEGT. This CDR3 contains 13 residues. Trimming removed 9 bases from V and 4 bases from J, with 15 bases in between.

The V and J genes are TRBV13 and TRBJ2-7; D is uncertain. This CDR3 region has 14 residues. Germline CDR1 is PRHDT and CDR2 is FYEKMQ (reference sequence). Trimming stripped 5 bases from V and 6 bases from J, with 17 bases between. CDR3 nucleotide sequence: TGTGCCAGCAGCACCGACCGTCTTAGGAGCGAGCAGTACTTC. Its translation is CASSTDRLRSEQYF.

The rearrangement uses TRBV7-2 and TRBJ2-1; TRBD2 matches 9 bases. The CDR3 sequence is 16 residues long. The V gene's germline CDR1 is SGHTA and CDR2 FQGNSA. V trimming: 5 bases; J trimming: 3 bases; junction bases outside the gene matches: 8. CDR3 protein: CASSRLGAGGYNEQFF. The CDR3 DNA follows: TGTGCCAGCAGCCGTTTGGGAGCGGGGGGCTACAATGAGCAGTTCTTC.

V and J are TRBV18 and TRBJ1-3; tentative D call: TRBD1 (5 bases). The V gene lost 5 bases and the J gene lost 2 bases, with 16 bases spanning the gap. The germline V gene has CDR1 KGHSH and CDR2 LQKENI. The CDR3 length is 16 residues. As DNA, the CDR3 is TGTGCCAGCTCAGCATGGGGCTCACCCACTGGAAACACCATATATTTT. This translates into CASSAWGSPTGNTIYF.

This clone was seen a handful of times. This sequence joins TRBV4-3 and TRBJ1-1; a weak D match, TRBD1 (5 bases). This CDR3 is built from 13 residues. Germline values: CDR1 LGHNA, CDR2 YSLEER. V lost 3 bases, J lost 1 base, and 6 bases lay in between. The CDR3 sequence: CASSHTGNTEAFF. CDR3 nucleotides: TGCGCCAGCAGCCACACAGGGAACACTGAAGCTTTCTTT.

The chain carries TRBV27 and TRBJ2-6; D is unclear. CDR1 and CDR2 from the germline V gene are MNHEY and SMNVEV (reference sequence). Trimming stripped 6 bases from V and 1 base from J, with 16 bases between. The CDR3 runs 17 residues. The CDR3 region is CASRPKARSSGANVLTF. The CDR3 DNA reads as TGTGCCAGCAGACCTAAAGCCAGGTCATCTGGGGCCAACGTCCTGACTTTC.

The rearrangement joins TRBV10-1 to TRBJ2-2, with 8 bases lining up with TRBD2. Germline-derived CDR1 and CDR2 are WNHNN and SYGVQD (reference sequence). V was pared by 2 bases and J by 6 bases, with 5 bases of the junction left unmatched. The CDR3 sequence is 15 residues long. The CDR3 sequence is CASSEPEAGAGELFF. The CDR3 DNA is TGCGCCAGCAGTGAGCCCGAAGCGGGGGCCGGGGAGCTGTTTTTT.

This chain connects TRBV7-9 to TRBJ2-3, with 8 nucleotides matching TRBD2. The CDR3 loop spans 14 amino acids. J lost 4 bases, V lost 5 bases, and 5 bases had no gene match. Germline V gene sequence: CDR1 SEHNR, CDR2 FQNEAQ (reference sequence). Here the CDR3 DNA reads TGTGCCAGCAGCGCGAGCGGGGGAGCAGATACGCAGTATTTT. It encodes CASSASGGADTQYF.

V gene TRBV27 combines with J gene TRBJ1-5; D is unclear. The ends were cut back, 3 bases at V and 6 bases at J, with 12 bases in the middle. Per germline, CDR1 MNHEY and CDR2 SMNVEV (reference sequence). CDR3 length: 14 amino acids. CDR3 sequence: CASSFWGAGQPQHF. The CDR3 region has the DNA TGTGCCAGCAGTTTCTGGGGAGCGGGTCAGCCCCAGCATTTT.

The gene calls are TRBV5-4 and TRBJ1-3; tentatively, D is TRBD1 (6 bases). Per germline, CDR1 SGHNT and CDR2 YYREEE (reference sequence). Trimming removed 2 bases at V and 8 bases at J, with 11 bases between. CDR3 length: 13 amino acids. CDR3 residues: CASSLQGGDTIYF. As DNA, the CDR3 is TGTGCCAGCAGCTTACAGGGTGGTGACACCATATATTTT.

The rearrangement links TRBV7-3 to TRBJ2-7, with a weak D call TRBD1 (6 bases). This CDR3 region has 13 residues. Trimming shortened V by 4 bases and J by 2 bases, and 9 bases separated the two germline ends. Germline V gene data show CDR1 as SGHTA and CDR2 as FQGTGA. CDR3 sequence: CASSSDSAYEQYF. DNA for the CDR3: TGTGCCAGCAGCTCGGACAGTGCCTACGAGCAGTACTTC.

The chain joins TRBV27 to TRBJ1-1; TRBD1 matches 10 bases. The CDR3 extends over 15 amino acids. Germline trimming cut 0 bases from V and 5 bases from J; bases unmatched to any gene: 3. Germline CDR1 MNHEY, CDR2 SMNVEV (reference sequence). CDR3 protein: CASSLSTGGLTEAFF. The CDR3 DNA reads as TGTGCCAGCAGTTTATCGACAGGGGGCCTGACTGAAGCTTTCTTT.

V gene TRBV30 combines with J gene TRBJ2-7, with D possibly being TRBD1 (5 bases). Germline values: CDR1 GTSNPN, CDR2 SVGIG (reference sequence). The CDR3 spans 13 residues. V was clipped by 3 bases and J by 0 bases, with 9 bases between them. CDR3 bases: TGTGCCTGGAGGGGTCAGGGCTCCTACGAGCAGTACTTC. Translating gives CAWRGQGSYEQYF.

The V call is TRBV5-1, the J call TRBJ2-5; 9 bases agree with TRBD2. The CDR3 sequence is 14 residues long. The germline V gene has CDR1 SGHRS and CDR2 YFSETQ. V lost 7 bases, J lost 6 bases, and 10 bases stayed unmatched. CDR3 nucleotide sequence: TGCGCCAGCCGACCGGCGGGGGGGCGTAAGACCCAGTACTTC. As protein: CASRPAGGRKTQYF. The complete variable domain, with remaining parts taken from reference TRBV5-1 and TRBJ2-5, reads KAGVTQTPRYLIKTRGQQVTLSCSPISGHRSVSWYQQTPGQGLQFLFEYFSETQRNKGNFPGRFSGRQFSNSRSEMNVSTLELGDSALYLCASRPAGGRKTQYFGPGTRLLVL.

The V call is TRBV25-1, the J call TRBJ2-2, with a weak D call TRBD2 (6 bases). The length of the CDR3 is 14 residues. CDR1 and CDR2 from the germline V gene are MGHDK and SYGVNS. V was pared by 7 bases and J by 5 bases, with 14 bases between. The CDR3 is CASKAGIATGELFF. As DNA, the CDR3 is TGTGCCAGCAAAGCGGGCATCGCGACCGGGGAGCTGTTTTTT. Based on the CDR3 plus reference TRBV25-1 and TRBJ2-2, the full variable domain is EADIYQTPRYLVIGTGKKITLECSQTMGHDKMYWYQQDPGMELHLIHYSYGVNSTEKGDLSSESTVSRIRTEHFPLTLESARPSHTSQYLCASKAGIATGELFFGEGSRLTVL.

CDR3: CASSEGISGGNTIYF. CDR3 nucleotides: TGTGCCAGCAGTGAAGGAATCAGCGGGGGAAACACCATATATTTT. The chain carries TRBV2 and TRBJ1-3; D uncertain. CDR3 length: 15 residues. Germline assignment: CDR1 SNHLY and CDR2 FYNNEI. Between the trimmed V and J ends, which lost 1 base and 4 bases, there was a span of 11 bases.

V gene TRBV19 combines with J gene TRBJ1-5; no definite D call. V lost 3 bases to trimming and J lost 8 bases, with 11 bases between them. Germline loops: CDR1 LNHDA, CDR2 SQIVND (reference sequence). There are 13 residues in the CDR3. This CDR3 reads CASSISRFEPQHF. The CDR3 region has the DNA TGTGCCAGTAGTATTTCCCGTTTTGAGCCCCAGCATTTT. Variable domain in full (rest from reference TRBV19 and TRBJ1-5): DGGITQSPKYLFRKEGQNVTLSCEQNLNHDAMYWYRQDPGQGLRLIYYSQIVNDFQKGDIAEGYSVSREKKESFPLTVTSAQKNPTAFYLCASSISRFEPQHFGDGTRLSIL.